This T cell receptor beta chain was obtained from a study of T cell responses to AZD1222 COVID-19 vaccine. Looking at the study overall: Pooled samples include second doses given at about 4 or 12 weeks. General study findings and limits: Possibly, clonal diversity was underestimated; donors were largely white British and included more females. The breadth and depth of Spike-specific TCRs increased once two AZD1222 doses had been given. The study reported that nearly half of spike-specific TCRs target unmutated variant regions.

To note about this clone: Its cognate antigen is unknown.

The V gene's germline CDR1 is ENHRY and CDR2 SYGVKD. Trimming took off 3 bases at V and 3 bases at J, with 15 bases between the two ends. The CDR3 spans 15 residues. Assay used: immunoSEQ multiplex PCR; TCRdb lists only in-frame clones, some missing. The sample gives approximately 160,000 clones, about nine tenths of which show up once; approximately 3% is in the top ten. This clonotype was sampled from an adult in good health. The input for sequencing was peripheral blood, taken on day 0 of AZD1222 vaccination. The rearrangement uses TRBV10-3 and TRBJ2-7; D may be TRBD1 (5 bases). CDR3 DNA: TGTGCCATCAGTGATAAGGGGAAGGGAATCTACGAGCAGTACTTC. Protein: CAISDKGKGIYEQYF.